This entry describes one T cell receptor beta chain. The entry originates in a study of blood T cell repertoires in COVID-19. Original processing notes: Estimation of nucleated cell counts was performed using reference gene primer amplification. Assay used: immunoSEQ multiplex PCR; TCRdb lists only in-frame clones, some missing. That table is the source of V, J and clone size, and D and trimming were worked out from the DNA. The data hold some 200,000 clones, with approximately 90% observed a single time. There are 16 residues in the CDR3. J gave up 8 bases and V 0 bases, and 6 bases lay outside the gene matches. Germline values: CDR1 SGDLS, CDR2 YYNGEE.

This TCR was sampled from a man aged 18 to 29 with acute COVID-19. The sequenced sample consisted of PBMCs or T cells enriched from blood (not recorded which). The V call is TRBV9, the J call TRBJ2-1; 12 nucleotides match TRBD2. Written as DNA, the CDR3 is TGTGCCAGCAGCGTAGCTAGCGGGAGGGCCGTAGATGAGCAGTTCTTC. Amino acid sequence: CASSVASGRAVDEQFF.